A single TCR beta chain is shown here with its context. No antigen is known for it. The data derive from a study of blood T cells in healthy people across ages. Primed by a sample-barcoded 5' primer and a J-beta primer mix, a second PCR proceeded for about 7 to 12 cycles. TCRdb redid the calling of the 5' RACE reads with MiXCR, one entry per CDR3 protein. The sample includes about 1.5 million distinct CDR3 sequences, 40% to 45% of them seen just once. Findings and limits, study-wide: A greater number of naive CD4+ cells and higher diversity distinguished long-lived donors from aged donors.

The V end was cut by 0 bases, the J end by 8 bases, with 13 bases between. CDR3 length: 15 residues. CDR1 is SEHNR and CDR2 is FQNEAQ in the germline V gene (reference sequence). The sequenced sample consisted of blood. The source of this sequence is a woman aged 18-29 years in good health. J is TRBJ1-4 and V is TRBV7-9; no clear D gene. CDR3 residues: CASSLAQDVREKLFF. CDR3 nucleotide sequence: TGTGCCAGCAGCTTAGCGCAGGATGTAAGGGAAAAACTGTTTTTT.